This TCR beta chain was sequenced for a study of blood T cell repertoires in COVID-19. About the research overall: Italy, Spain and the United States were the sources of the convalescent and acute COVID-19 samples. Sample material is recorded as cDNA or gDNA derived from T cells, B-cell-depleted T cells, or PBMCs.

Original processing notes: Amplified reference gene primers provided the basis for estimating nucleated cell counts. This table comes from immunoSEQ multiplex PCR, and its TCRdb copy is limited to in-frame clones, with some not included. V, J and clone size were drawn from that table, and D and trimming were deduced from the DNA. The sample records about 290,000 clones, approximately 80% being singletons. Sequencing was done on a sample of peripheral blood. This receptor was taken from a woman between 45 and 65 years old with active or convalescent COVID-19.

CDR3 in DNA: TGTGCCAGCAGTTCACCGGGACTAGTCATCAATGAGCAGTTCTTC. Protein product: CASSSPGLVINEQFF. This sequence joins TRBV28 and TRBJ2-1, with 8 bases identical to TRBD2. CDR3 size: 15 residues. Unmatched junction bases numbered 8, after V lost 4 bases and J lost 6 bases. The germline CDR1 and CDR2 sequences are MDHEN and SYDVKM. The full variable domain, with the rest looked up from reference TRBV28 and TRBJ2-1, is DVKVTQSSRYLVKRTGEKVFLECVQDMDHENMFWYRQDPGLGLRLIYFSYDVKMKEKGDIPEGYSVSREKKERFSLILESASTNQTSMYLCASSSPGLVINEQFFGPGTRLTVL.